Each of the 7 T cell receptor beta chains below was sequenced from the same sample in a study of regulatory T cells in long-lasting Graves disease. Time point specified: newly diagnosed GD, antithyroid drugs for less than 3 months. With RNA extracted from PBMCs as input, the TCR library was made. Researchers made TCR beta libraries by using iRepertoire HTBI primers and running Arm-PCR on CDR3 regions. TCRdb fed the multiplex PCR reads into MiXCR, producing one record per CDR3 protein. The table lists 420,000 or so distinct CDR3 sequences, about 17% of them singletons. In addition, the sample was reused for a study of T cells in Graves' hyperthyroidism and ophthalmopathy.

This sample comprised peripheral blood mononuclear cells (PBMCs), obtained at new diagnosis, from a patient treated with antithyroid drugs. The receptors here all came from a woman between 18 and 29 years old with Graves disease.

This clonotype was counted many times. The chain is built from TRBV7-3 and TRBJ2-7; D might be TRBD2 (5 bases). V dropped 1 base and J dropped 0 bases, with 16 bases sitting between them. CDR3 length: 17 residues. The V gene's germline CDR1 is SGHTA and CDR2 FQGTGA. For the CDR3, the DNA is TGTGCCAGCAGCTTAATCGGGCTAGCCGACGACTCCTACGAGCAGTACTTC. It translates to CASSLIGLADDSYEQYF.

To note about this clonotype: A read error may be the cause here, since a much bigger clone is one base away. The rearrangement links TRBV28 to TRBJ2-1, with TRBD2 identical over 9 bases. Trimming removed 3 bases from V and 13 bases from J; junction bases left unmatched: 16. The length of the CDR3 is 16 residues. Germline V gives CDR1 MDHEN, CDR2 SYDVKM. The CDR3 is CASSFVAGEPSETQFF. The CDR3 DNA follows: TGTGCCAGCAGTTTCGTAGCGGGAGAGCCCTCCGAGACCCAGTTCTTC. The complete variable domain, with remaining parts taken from reference TRBV28 and TRBJ2-1, reads DVKVTQSSRYLVKRTGEKVFLECVQDMDHENMFWYRQDPGLGLRLIYFSYDVKMKEKGDIPEGYSVSREKKERFSLILESASTNQTSMYLCASSFVAGEPSETQFFGPGTRLTVL.

This clonotype was seen ten or more times. The genes are TRBV7-8 and TRBJ2-3; TRBD2 agrees at 10 bases. The CDR3 runs to 14 residues. J was trimmed by 6 bases and V by 4 bases; bases with no gene match: 4. Looked up from germline, CDR1 is SGHVS and CDR2 is FQNEAQ. This chain's CDR3 is CASSSPGLADTQYF. Here the CDR3 DNA reads TGTGCCAGCAGCTCACCGGGACTAGCGGATACGCAGTATTTT.

This clonotype was counted between two and nine times. This chain joins TRBV27 and TRBJ2-1; the D gene is possibly TRBD1 (6 bases). With 3 bases removed from V and 7 bases from J, the gap between germline ends came to 16 bases. This CDR3 has 15 residues. Per germline, CDR1 MNHEY and CDR2 SMNVEV (reference sequence). In DNA form, the CDR3 reads TGTGCCAGCAGTTTTAGTGGGAGAGGGGGAAATGAGCAGTTCTTC. Translated: CASSFSGRGGNEQFF.

The chain couples TRBV29-1 to TRBJ2-1; no clear D gene. The DNA end is more similar to TRBJ2-5, so the J call may be wrong. The CDR3 sequence is 14 residues long. Germline loops: CDR1 SQVTM, CDR2 ANQGSEA. The CDR3 DNA reads TGCAGCGTTGAGCCAGACGGAACTCAGGATCCCCAGTACTTC. Translation: CSVEPDGTQDPQYF.

This clonotype was seen at least ten times. The CDR3 region is CATWTGNQPQHF. CDR3 DNA: TGTGCCACCTGGACAGGGAATCAGCCCCAGCATTTT. The chain combines TRBV28 with TRBJ1-5; 8 nucleotides line up with TRBD1. V shed 10 bases, J shed 4 bases, and the junction held 3 bases outside the gene matches. There are 12 residues in the CDR3. Germline V gene sequence: CDR1 MDHEN, CDR2 SYDVKM.

Only a few counts were recorded for this clonotype. The J gene is TRBJ2-3, the V gene TRBV9; 10 bases map to TRBD2. The CDR3 contains 17 residues. V trimming: 0 bases; J trimming: 2 bases; junction bases outside the gene matches: 6. Germline assignment: CDR1 SGDLS and CDR2 YYNGEE. The CDR3: CASSVGPAGGVTDTQYF. The CDR3 bases are TGTGCCAGCAGCGTAGGCCCAGCGGGAGGGGTCACAGATACGCAGTATTTT.